Here is one TCR beta chain with its context. Its antigen remains unknown. This sample stems from a study of cytomegalovirus exposure and HLA in healthy donors. Study-wide background: About 85 million unique TCRs from HLA-typed donors were held in an early release of data. Out of 398 genotyped donors, about 80% belonged to the Caucasian-associated ancestry cluster. Overall study findings and caveats: Earlier analysis found most TCR beta V segments productive about 90% or about 30% of the time. More clonal expansion characterized HLA-associated TCR beta chains than equally common others in a later analysis.

Primers: 60 Vbeta forward and 13 Jbeta reverse. The table came from immunoSEQ multiplex PCR; TCRdb's copy has only in-frame clones and leaves some out. The table includes roughly 160,000 clones, more than 80% detected once. The CDR3 is 15 amino acids. CDR1 is GTSNPN and CDR2 is SVGIG in the germline V gene (reference sequence). Between the trimmed V and J ends, which lost 5 bases and 3 bases, there was a span of 16 bases. Input material: PBMCs. V is TRBV30 and J is TRBJ2-2; D is ambiguous. The sequence derives from a woman in her fifties or sixties in good health and CMV-seronegative. DNA of the CDR3: TGTGCCTGGCACCCCCTAGACCACGACACCGGGGAGCTGTTTTTT. Translated, it gives CAWHPLDHDTGELFF.